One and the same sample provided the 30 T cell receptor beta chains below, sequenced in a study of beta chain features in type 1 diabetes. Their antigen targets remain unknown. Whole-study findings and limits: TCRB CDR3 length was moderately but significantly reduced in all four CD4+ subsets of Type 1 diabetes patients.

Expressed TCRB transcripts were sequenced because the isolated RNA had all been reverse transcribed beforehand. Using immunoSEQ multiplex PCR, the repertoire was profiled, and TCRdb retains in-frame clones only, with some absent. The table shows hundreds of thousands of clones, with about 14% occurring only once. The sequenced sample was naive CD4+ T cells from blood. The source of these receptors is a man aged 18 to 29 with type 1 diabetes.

The CDR3 coding sequence is TGTGCCAGTAGTAAGGGACCGCAGAACACTGAAGCTTTCTTT. Residues: CASSKGPQNTEAFF. The V call is TRBV19, the J call TRBJ1-1; possible D gene TRBD1, 5 bases. Trimming cost V 4 bases and J 1 base, with 10 bases left between them. Germline lookup yields CDR1 LNHDA and CDR2 SQIVND (reference sequence). This CDR3 is 14 amino acids long. Based on the CDR3 plus reference TRBV19 and TRBJ1-1, the full variable domain is DGGITQSPKYLFRKEGQNVTLSCEQNLNHDAMYWYRQDPGQGLRLIYYSQIVNDFQKGDIAEGYSVSREKKESFPLTVTSAQKNPTAFYLCASSKGPQNTEAFFGQGTRLTVV.

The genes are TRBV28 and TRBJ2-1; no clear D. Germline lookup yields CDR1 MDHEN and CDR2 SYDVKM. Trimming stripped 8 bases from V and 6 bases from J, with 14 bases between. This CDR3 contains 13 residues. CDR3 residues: CASSGLDLNEQFF. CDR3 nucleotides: TGTGCCAGCTCCGGCCTTGACCTCAATGAGCAGTTCTTC.

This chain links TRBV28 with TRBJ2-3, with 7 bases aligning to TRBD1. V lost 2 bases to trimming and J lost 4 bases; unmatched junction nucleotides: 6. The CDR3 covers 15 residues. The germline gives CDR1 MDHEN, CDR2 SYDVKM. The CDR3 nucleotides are TGTGCCAGCAGTTTAAAACAGGGGATGGCAGATACGCAGTATTTT. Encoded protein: CASSLKQGMADTQYF.

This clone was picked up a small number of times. This CDR3 is CAISDPQSFKLFF. Written as DNA, the CDR3 is TGTGCCATCAGTGACCCCCAGTCGTTTAAACTGTTTTTT. V usage is TRBV10-3 and J usage is TRBJ1-4, with D unclear. The CDR3 is 13 amino acids. The germline gives CDR1 ENHRY, CDR2 SYGVKD. Trimming shortened V by 3 bases and J by 11 bases, and 13 bases separated the two germline ends.

CDR3 DNA sequence: TGTGCCAGCAGCTGGTCGCAACGCGGGATTGGCTACGAGCAGTACTTC. This sequence encodes CASSWSQRGIGYEQYF. The rearrangement uses TRBV13 and TRBJ2-7; D is possibly TRBD2 (6 bases). V gave up 4 bases and J gave up 3 bases, with 19 bases separating them. The CDR3 loop spans 16 amino acids. CDR1 and CDR2 (germline): PRHDT, FYEKMQ (reference sequence).

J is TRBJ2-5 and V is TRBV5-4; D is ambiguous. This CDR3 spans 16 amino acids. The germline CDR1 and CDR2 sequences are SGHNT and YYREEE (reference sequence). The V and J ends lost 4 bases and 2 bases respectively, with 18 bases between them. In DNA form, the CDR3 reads TGTGCCAGCAGCCCCGTTTTAGGAAGCCAACAAGAGACCCAGTACTTC. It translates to CASSPVLGSQQETQYF. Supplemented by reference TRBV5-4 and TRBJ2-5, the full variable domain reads ETGVTQSPTHLIKTRGQQVTLRCSSQSGHNTVSWYQQALGQGPQFIFQYYREEENGRGNFPPRFSGLQFPNYSSELNVNALELDDSALYLCASSPVLGSQQETQYFGPGTRLLVL.

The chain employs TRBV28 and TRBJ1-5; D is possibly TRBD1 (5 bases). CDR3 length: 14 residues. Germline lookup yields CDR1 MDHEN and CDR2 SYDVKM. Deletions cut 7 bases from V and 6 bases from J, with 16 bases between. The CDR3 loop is CASTLARDSQPQHF. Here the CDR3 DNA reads TGTGCCAGCACCCTTGCCAGGGATAGTCAGCCCCAGCATTTT.

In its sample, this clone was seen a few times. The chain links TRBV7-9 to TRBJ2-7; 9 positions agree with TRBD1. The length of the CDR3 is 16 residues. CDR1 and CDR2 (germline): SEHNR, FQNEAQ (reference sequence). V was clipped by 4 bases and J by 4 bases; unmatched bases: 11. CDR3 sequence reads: CASSSFRDRAAYEQYF. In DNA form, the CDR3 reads TGTGCCAGCAGCTCCTTCCGGGACAGGGCGGCTTACGAGCAGTACTTC. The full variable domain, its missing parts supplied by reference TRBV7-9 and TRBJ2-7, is DTGVSQNPRHKITKRGQNVTFRCDPISEHNRLYWYRQTLGQGPEFLTYFQNEAQLEKSRLLSDRFSAERPKGSFSTLEIQRTEQGDSAMYLCASSSFRDRAAYEQYFGPGTRLTVT.

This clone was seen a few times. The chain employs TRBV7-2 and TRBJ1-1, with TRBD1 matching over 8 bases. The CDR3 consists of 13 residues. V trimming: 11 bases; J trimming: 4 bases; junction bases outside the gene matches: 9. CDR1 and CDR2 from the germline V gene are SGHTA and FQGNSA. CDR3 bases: TGTGCCGTAAGAACAGGGGGAGTCACTGAAGCTTTCTTT. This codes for CAVRTGGVTEAFF.

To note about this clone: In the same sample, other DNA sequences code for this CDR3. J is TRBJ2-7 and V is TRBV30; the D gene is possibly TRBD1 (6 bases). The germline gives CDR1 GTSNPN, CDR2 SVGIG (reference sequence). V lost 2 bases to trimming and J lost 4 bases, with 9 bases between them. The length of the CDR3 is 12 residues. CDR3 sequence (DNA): TGTGCCTGGAGTTCCACAGGGTACGAGCAGTACTTC. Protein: CAWSSTGYEQYF.

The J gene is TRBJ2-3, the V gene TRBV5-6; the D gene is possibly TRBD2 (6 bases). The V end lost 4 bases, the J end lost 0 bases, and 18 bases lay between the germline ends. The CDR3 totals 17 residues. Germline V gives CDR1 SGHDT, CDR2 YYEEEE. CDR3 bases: TGTGCCAGCAGCCCCGGGGGAGGATGGGAGAGCACAGATACGCAGTATTTT. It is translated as CASSPGGGWESTDTQYF.

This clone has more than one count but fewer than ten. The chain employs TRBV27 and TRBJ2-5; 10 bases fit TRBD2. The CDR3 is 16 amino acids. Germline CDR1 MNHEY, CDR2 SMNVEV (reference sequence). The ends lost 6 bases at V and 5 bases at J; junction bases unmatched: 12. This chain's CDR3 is CASSYYSGLALETQYF. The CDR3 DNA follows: TGTGCCAGCAGCTATTACTCGGGACTAGCGTTGGAGACCCAGTACTTC.

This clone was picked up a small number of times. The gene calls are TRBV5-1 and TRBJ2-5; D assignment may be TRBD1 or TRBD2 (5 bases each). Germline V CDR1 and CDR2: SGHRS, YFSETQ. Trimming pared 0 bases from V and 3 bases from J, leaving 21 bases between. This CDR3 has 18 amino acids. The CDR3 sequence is CASSLAFRVEVRKETQYF. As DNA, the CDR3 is TGCGCCAGCAGCTTGGCCTTCAGGGTGGAGGTGCGGAAAGAGACCCAGTACTTC. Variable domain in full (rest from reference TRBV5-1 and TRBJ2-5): KAGVTQTPRYLIKTRGQQVTLSCSPISGHRSVSWYQQTPGQGLQFLFEYFSETQRNKGNFPGRFSGRQFSNSRSEMNVSTLELGDSALYLCASSLAFRVEVRKETQYFGPGTRLLVL.

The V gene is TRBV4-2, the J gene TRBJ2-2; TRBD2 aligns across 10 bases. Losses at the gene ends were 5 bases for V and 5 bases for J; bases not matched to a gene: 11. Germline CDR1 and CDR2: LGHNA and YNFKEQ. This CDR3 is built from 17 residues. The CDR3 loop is CASSYTPIAGGTGELFF. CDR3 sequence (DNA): TGTGCCAGCAGCTACACTCCGATAGCGGGGGGTACCGGGGAGCTGTTTTTT.

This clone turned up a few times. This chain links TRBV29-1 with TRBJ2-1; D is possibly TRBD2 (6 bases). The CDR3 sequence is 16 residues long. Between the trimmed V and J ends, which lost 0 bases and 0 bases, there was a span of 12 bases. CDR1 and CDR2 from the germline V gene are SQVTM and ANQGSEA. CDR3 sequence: CSVEDQAGDSYNEQFF. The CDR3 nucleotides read TGCAGCGTTGAAGATCAAGCGGGCGACTCCTACAATGAGCAGTTCTTC.

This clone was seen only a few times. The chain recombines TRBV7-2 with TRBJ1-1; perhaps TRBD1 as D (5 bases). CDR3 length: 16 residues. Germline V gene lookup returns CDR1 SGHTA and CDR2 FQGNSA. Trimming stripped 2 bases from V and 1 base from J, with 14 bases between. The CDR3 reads CASSLTRGSRNTEAFF. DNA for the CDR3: TGTGCCAGCAGCTTAACCCGGGGCAGTAGGAACACTGAAGCTTTCTTT.

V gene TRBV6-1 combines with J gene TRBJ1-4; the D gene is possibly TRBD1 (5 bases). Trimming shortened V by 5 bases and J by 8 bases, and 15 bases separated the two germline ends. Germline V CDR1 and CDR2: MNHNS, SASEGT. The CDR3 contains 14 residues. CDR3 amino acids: CASSNTGGGEKLFF. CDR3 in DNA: TGTGCCAGCAGTAACACAGGTGGGGGGGAAAAACTGTTTTTT.

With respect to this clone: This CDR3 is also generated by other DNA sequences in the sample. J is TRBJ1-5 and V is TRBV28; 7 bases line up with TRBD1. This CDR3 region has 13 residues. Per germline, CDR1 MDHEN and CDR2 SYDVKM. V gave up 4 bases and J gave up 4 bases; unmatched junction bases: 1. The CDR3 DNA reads TGTGCCAGCAGTTCAGGGGGGAATCAGCCCCAGCATTTT. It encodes CASSSGGNQPQHF.

CDR3 sequence (DNA): TGTGCCAGCAGTTACGGGCACGCAACTAATGAAAAACTGTTTTTT. As protein: CASSYGHATNEKLFF. J is TRBJ1-4 and V is TRBV6-5; D call uncertain. V shed 2 bases and J shed 0 bases, with 7 bases lying between them. The germline V gene encodes CDR1 MNHEY and CDR2 SVGAGI. The CDR3 consists of 15 residues.

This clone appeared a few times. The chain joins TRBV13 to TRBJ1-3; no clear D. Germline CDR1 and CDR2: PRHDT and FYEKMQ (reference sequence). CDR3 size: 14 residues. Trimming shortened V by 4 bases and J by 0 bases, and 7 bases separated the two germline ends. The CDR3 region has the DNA TGTGCCAGCAGCTCGACGAGCTCTGGAAACACCATATATTTT. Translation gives CASSSTSSGNTIYF.

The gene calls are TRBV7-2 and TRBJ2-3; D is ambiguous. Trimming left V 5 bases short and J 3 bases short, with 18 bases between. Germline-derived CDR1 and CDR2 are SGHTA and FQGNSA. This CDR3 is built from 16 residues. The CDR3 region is CASSLKPGQGTDTQYF. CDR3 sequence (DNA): TGTGCCAGCAGCCTTAAGCCGGGCCAAGGAACAGATACGCAGTATTTT.

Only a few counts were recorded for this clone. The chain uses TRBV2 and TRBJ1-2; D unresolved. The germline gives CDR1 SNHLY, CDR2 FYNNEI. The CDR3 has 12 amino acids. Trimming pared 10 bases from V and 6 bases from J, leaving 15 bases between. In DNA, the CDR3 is TGTGCCACCACCCAGGCGGTCAATGGCTACACCTTC. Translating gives CATTQAVNGYTF.

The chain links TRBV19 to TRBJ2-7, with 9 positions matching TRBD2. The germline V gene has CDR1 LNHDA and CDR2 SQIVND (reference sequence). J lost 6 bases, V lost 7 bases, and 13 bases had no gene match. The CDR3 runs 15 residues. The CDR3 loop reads CASTRREGLWGEQYF. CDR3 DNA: TGTGCCAGTACCCGGCGGGAGGGCCTGTGGGGCGAGCAGTACTTC.

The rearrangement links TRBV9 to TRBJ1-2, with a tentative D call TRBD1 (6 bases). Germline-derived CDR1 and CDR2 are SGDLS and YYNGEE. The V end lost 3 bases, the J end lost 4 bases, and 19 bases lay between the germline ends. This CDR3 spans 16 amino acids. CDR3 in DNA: TGTGCCAGCAGCGCCGTGACAGGAAAAAGCGTCTATGGCTACACCTTC. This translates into CASSAVTGKSVYGYTF.

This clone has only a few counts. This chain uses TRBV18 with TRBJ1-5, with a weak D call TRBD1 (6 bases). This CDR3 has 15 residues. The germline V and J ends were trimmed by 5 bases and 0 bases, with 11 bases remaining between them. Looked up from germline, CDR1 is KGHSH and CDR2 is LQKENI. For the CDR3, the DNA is TGTGCCAGCTCATCACAGGGAGTTAGCAATCAGCCCCAGCATTTT. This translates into CASSSQGVSNQPQHF.

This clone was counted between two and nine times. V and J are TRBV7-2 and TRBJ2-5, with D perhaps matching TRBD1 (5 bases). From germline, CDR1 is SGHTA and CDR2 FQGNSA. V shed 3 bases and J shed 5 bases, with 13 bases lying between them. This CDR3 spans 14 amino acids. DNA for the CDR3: TGTGCCAGCAGCTTCCAGACAGTCCGGGAGACCCAGTACTTC. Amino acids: CASSFQTVRETQYF. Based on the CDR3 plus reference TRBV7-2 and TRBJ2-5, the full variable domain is GAGVSQSPSNKVTEKGKDVELRCDPISGHTALYWYRQSLGQGLEFLIYFQGNSAPDKSGLPSDRFSAERTGGSVSTLTIQRTQQEDSAVYLCASSFQTVRETQYFGPGTRLLVL.

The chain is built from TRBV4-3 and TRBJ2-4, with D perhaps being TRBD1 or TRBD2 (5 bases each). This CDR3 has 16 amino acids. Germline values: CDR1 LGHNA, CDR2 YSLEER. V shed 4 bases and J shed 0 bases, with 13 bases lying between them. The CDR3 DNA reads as TGCGCCAGCAGCCCCAGAGAGAGGGGAGCCAAAAACATTCAGTACTTC. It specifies CASSPRERGAKNIQYF.

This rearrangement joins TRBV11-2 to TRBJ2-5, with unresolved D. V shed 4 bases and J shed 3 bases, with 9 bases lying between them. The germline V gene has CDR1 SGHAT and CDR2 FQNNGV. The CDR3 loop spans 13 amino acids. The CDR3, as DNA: TGTGCCAGCAGCTCAACTCGGGAAGAGACCCAGTACTTC. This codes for CASSSTREETQYF.

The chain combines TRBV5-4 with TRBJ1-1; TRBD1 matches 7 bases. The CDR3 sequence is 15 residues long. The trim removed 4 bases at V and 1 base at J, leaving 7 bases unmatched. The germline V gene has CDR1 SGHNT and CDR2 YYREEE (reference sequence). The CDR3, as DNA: TGTGCCAGCAGCGGCTGGGACAGATCGAACACTGAAGCTTTCTTT. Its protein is CASSGWDRSNTEAFF.

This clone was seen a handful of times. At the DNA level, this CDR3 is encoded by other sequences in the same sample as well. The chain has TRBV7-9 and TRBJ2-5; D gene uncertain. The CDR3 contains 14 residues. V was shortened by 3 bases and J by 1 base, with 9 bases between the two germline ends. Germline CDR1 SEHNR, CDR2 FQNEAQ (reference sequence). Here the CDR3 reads CASSLRLLQETQYF. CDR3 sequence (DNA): TGTGCCAGCAGCTTGAGACTTCTCCAAGAGACCCAGTACTTC.